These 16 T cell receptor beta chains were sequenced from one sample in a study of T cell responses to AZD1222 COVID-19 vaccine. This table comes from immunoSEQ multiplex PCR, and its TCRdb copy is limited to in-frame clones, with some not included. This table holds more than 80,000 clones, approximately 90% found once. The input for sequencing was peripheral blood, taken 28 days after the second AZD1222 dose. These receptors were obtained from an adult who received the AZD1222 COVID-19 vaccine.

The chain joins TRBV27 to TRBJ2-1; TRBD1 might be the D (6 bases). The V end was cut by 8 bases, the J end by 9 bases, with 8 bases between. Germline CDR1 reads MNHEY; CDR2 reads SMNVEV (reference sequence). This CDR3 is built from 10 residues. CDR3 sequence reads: CASGTSEQFF. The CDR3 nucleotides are TGTGCCAGCGGGACAAGTGAGCAGTTCTTC.

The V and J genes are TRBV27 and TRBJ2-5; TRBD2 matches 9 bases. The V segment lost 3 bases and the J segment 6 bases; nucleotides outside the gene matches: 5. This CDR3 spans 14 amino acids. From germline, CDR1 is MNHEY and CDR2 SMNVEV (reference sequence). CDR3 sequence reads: CASSFLAGPKTQYF. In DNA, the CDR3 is TGTGCCAGCAGTTTCCTAGCGGGGCCCAAGACCCAGTACTTC.

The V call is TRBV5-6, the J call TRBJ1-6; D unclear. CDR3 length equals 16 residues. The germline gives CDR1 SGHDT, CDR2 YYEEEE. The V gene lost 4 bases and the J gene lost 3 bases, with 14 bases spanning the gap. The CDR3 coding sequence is TGTGCCAGCAGCCAGTTCTTCCGGGGCTATAATTCACCCCTCCACTTT. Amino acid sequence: CASSQFFRGYNSPLHF.

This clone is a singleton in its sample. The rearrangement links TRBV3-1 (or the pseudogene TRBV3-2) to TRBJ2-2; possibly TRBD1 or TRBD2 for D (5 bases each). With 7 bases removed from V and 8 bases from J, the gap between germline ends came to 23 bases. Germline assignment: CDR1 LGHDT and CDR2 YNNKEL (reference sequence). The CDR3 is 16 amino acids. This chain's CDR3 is CASNPGPKTKGGELFF. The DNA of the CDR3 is TGTGCCAGCAATCCAGGGCCCAAGACTAAGGGGGGGGAGCTGTTTTTT.

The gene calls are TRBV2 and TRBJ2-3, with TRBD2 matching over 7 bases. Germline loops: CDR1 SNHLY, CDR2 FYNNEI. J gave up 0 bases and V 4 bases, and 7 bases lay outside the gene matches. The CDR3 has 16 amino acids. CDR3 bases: TGTGCCAGCAGTGTCTCCCTAGCGGTTAGCACAGATACGCAGTATTTT. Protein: CASSVSLAVSTDTQYF.

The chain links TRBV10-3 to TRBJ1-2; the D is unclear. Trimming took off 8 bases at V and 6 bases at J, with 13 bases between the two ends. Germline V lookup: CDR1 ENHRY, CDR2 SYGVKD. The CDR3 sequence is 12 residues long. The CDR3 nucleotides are TGTGCCATCTCGGATCCTACCCATGGCTACACCTTC. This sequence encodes CAISDPTHGYTF.

CDR3 residues: CASSSLGTEVQQYF. The CDR3 DNA is TGTGCCAGCAGCTCCCTAGGGACCGAGGTTCAGCAGTACTTC. The gene calls are TRBV27 and TRBJ2-7, with D perhaps TRBD1 or TRBD2 (5 bases each). The CDR3 has 14 amino acids. Trimming removed 6 bases from V and 8 bases from J, with 20 bases in between. Germline CDR1 and CDR2: MNHEY and SMNVEV (reference sequence).

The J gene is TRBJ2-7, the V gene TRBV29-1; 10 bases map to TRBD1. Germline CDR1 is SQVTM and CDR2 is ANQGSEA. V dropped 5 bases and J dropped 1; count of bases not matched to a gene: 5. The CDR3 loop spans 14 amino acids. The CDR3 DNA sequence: TGCAGCGTTTCCAGGACAGGGGGTTCCTACGAGCAGTACTTC. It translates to CSVSRTGGSYEQYF.

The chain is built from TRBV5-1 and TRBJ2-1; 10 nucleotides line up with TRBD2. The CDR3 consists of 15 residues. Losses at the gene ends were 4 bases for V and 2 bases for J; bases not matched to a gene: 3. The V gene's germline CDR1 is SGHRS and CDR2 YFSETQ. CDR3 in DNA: TGCGCCAGCAGCCCTAGCGGGAGCACCTACAATGAGCAGTTCTTC. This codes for CASSPSGSTYNEQFF.

The CDR3 is CASSLGQFYEQYF. CDR3 nucleotide sequence: TGTGCCAGCAGCTTGGGGCAGTTCTACGAGCAGTACTTC. The chain couples TRBV5-5 to TRBJ2-7, with D unclear. The ends were cut back, 0 bases at V and 3 bases at J, with 7 bases in the middle. CDR1 and CDR2 from the germline V gene are SGHKS and YYEKEE (reference sequence). The CDR3 consists of 13 residues.

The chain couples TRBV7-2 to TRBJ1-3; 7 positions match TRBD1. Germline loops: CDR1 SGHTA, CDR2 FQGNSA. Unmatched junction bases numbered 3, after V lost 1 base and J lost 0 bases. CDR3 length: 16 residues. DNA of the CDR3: TGTGCCAGCAGCTTAGTCGGGACAGCCTCTGGAAACACCATATATTTT. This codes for CASSLVGTASGNTIYF.

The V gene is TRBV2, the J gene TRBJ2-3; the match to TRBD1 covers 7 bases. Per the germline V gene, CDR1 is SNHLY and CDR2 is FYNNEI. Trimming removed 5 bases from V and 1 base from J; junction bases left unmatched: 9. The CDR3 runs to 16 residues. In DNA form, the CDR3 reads TGTGCCAGCAGTCCGGGGACAGTTCAGGGCACAGATACGCAGTATTTT. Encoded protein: CASSPGTVQGTDTQYF.

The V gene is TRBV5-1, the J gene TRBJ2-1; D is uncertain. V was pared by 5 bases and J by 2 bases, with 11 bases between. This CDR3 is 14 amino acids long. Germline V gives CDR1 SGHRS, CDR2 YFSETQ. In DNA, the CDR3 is TGCGCCAGCAGAGAACTGAACCCCTACAATGAGCAGTTCTTC. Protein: CASRELNPYNEQFF.

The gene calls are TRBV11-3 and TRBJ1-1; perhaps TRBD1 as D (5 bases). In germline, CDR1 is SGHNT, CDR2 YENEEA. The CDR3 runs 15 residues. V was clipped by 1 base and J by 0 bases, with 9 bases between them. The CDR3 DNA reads TGTGCCAGCAGCTTAGGGGGGAACCTGAACACTGAAGCTTTCTTT. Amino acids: CASSLGGNLNTEAFF.

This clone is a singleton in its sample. CDR3 sequence (DNA): TGCGCCAGCAGCTTCTTAATTCCGGGACACCTCGCTCCTAACACTGAAGCTTTCTTT. Translation gives CASSFLIPGHLAPNTEAFF. The chain uses TRBV5-1 and TRBJ1-1; tentatively, D is TRBD1 (6 bases). V was clipped by 2 bases and J by 2 bases, with 25 bases between them. There are 19 residues in the CDR3. Per the germline V gene, CDR1 is SGHRS and CDR2 is YFSETQ.

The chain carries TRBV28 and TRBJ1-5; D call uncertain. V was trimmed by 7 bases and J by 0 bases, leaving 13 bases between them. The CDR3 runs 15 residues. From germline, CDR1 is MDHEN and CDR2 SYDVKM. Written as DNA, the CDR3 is TGTGCCAGCACCGTTCCGACGGTTAGCAATCAGCCCCAGCATTTT. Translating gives CASTVPTVSNQPQHF.